The 32 T cell receptor beta chains below all came from one sample that was sequenced in a study of CD8 T cells in Susac syndrome. RNA was extracted with the RNeasy kit, and a quantity of roughly 0.5 to 1 ug was reverse transcribed using random hexamers. TCRdb re-called the immunoSEQ multiplex PCR reads with MiXCR, one entry per CDR3 protein. The sample lists about 57,000 distinct CDR3 sequences, 93% occurring once. Input material: CD8+ T cells from PBMCs. Every receptor here comes from a human donor with multiple sclerosis.

This chain connects TRBV13 to TRBJ2-1; tentatively, D is TRBD1 or TRBD2 (5 bases each). In germline, CDR1 is PRHDT, CDR2 FYEKMQ (reference sequence). Trimming took off 5 bases at V and 4 bases at J, with 6 bases between the two ends. This CDR3 has 12 amino acids. CDR3 residues: CASSGGYNEQFF. DNA for the CDR3: TGTGCCAGCAGCGGGGGATACAATGAGCAGTTCTTC.

V gene TRBV28 combines with J gene TRBJ1-2; 9 bases are shared with TRBD1. CDR3 length: 14 amino acids. J gave up 8 bases and V 2 bases, and 6 bases lay outside the gene matches. Looked up from germline, CDR1 is MDHEN and CDR2 is SYDVKM. The CDR3 DNA follows: TGTGCCAGCAGTTTAATAGGGACAGGGTGGGGCTACACCTTC. This translates into CASSLIGTGWGYTF.

This chain joins TRBV20-1 and TRBJ1-2; TRBD1 agrees at 10 bases. Germline-derived CDR1 and CDR2 are DFQATT and SNEGSKA (reference sequence). The CDR3 length is 16 residues. The V segment lost 0 bases and the J segment 7 bases; nucleotides outside the gene matches: 11. The CDR3 DNA sequence: TGCAGTGCTAGAGATCCCGGGACAGGGGAAATCGGTGGCTACACCTTC. Its protein is CSARDPGTGEIGGYTF.

The genes are TRBV7-9 and TRBJ2-3; 12 bases are shared with TRBD1. V was clipped by 1 base and J by 6 bases; unmatched bases: 8. In germline, CDR1 is SEHNR, CDR2 FQNEAQ (reference sequence). The CDR3 is 17 residues long. The CDR3 region is CASSLDPGQGAIDTQYF. The CDR3 coding sequence is TGTGCCAGCAGCTTAGATCCGGGACAGGGGGCAATTGATACGCAGTATTTT.

The J gene is TRBJ2-5, the V gene TRBV2; 9 positions match TRBD1. V lost 1 base to trimming and J lost 2 bases; unmatched junction nucleotides: 17. Germline CDR1 is SNHLY and CDR2 is FYNNEI. The CDR3 totals 20 residues. The CDR3 DNA reads TGTGCCAGCAGTGAAGTATCGGTAGTTTGGGTCGGGACAGGGCAAGAGACCCAGTACTTC. Protein sequence: CASSEVSVVWVGTGQETQYF.

The V gene is TRBV29-1, the J gene TRBJ1-2, with a tentative D call TRBD1 (6 bases). From germline, CDR1 is SQVTM and CDR2 ANQGSEA. The CDR3 runs 11 residues. Trimming cost V 3 bases and J 4 bases, with 6 bases left between them. In nucleotides, the CDR3 is TGCAGCGTTGACAGGGGCTATGGCTACACCTTC. This encodes CSVDRGYGYTF.

CDR3 coding DNA: TGTGCCAGCAGTTCGGACAGGGCCAATGAAAAACTGTTTTTT. Its protein product is CASSSDRANEKLFF. This chain uses TRBV7-9 with TRBJ1-4; TRBD1 aligns across 8 bases. With V trimmed by 6 bases and J by 5 bases, 5 bases remained unmatched. The germline V gene encodes CDR1 SEHNR and CDR2 FQNEAQ (reference sequence). The CDR3 consists of 14 residues.

The chain recombines TRBV4-1 with TRBJ1-2; 8 bases line up with TRBD1. The CDR3 runs 15 residues. CDR1 and CDR2 (germline): MGHRA, YSYEKL. Trimming cost V 2 bases and J 4 bases; bases outside gene matches: 6. The CDR3 spells CASSQTTGTGYGYTF. CDR3 sequence (DNA): TGCGCCAGCAGCCAAACCACCGGGACAGGCTATGGCTACACCTTC.

The DNA for the CDR3 is TGTGCCATCAGTGAGCTTACCTTGGGCACTGAAGCTTTCTTT. Translated: CAISELTLGTEAFF. The chain employs TRBV10-3 and TRBJ1-1, with D uncertain. V dropped 2 bases and J dropped 4 bases, with 11 bases sitting between them. Germline V lookup: CDR1 ENHRY, CDR2 SYGVKD. This CDR3 region has 14 residues.

The table lists this clonotype with a few counts. V usage is TRBV5-1 and J usage is TRBJ2-7; possible D gene TRBD2, 7 bases. In germline, CDR1 is SGHRS, CDR2 YFSETQ. The CDR3 consists of 14 residues. V lost 1 base, J lost 5 bases, and 13 bases lay in between. In nucleotides, the CDR3 is TGCGCCAGCAGCTTGTGGGGGGGCCTAGACGAGCAGTACTTC. Protein product: CASSLWGGLDEQYF.

This clonotype has a single count. The gene calls are TRBV24-1 and TRBJ2-3; 7 nucleotides agree with TRBD2. Germline lookup yields CDR1 KGHDR and CDR2 SFDVKD. The V segment lost 12 bases and the J segment 1 base; nucleotides outside the gene matches: 12. The CDR3 has 15 amino acids. The DNA of the CDR3 is TGTGCCGTAGAACGACCGGGACTACGCACAGATACGCAGTATTTT. Translating gives CAVERPGLRTDTQYF.

This clonotype was detected once. The chain employs TRBV7-6 and TRBJ2-1; tentative D call: TRBD2 (5 bases). Deletions cut 1 base from V and 7 bases from J, with 11 bases between. CDR1 SGHVS and CDR2 FNYEAQ come from the germline V gene. This CDR3 spans 14 amino acids. Written as DNA, the CDR3 is TGTGCCAGCAGCTTAGGAGGGTTGGTGAATGAGCAGTTCTTC. Residues: CASSLGGLVNEQFF. The full variable domain, with the rest looked up from reference TRBV7-6 and TRBJ2-1, is GAGVSQSPRYKVTKRGQDVALRCDPISGHVSLYWYRQALGQGPEFLTYFNYEAQQDKSGLPNDRFSAERPEGSISTLTIQRTEQRDSAMYRCASSLGGLVNEQFFGPGTRLTVL.

The chain has TRBV10-3 and TRBJ2-2; D remains ambiguous. V was trimmed by 6 bases and J by 6 bases, leaving 8 bases between them. Germline V gene data show CDR1 as ENHRY and CDR2 as SYGVKD. The CDR3 runs 12 residues. The CDR3 coding sequence is TGTGCCATCAGAGACCCCCCCGGGGAGCTGTTTTTT. This gives the protein CAIRDPPGELFF.

The J gene is TRBJ2-1, the V gene TRBV5-6; 10 nucleotides match TRBD2. The CDR3 is 14 residues long. The ends lost 3 bases at V and 8 bases at J; junction bases unmatched: 5. The germline V gene encodes CDR1 SGHDT and CDR2 YYEEEE. CDR3 sequence: CASSSGLALYEQFF. CDR3 bases: TGTGCCAGCAGCTCGGGACTAGCGTTGTATGAGCAGTTCTTC.

This clonotype has more than one count but fewer than ten. The gene calls are TRBV30 and TRBJ1-2, with D possibly TRBD1 on 5 matching bases. The germline V gene encodes CDR1 GTSNPN and CDR2 SVGIG (reference sequence). The V and J ends lost 0 bases and 10 bases respectively, with 15 bases between them. CDR3 length: 13 amino acids. The CDR3, as DNA: TGTGCCTGGAGTGTACTAGGGCTGGGGGACTACACCTTC. Protein: CAWSVLGLGDYTF.

The chain carries TRBV27 and TRBJ2-7, with D unresolved. This CDR3 spans 11 amino acids. CDR1 is MNHEY, CDR2 SMNVEV, per germline (reference sequence). V was clipped by 5 bases and J by 4 bases, with 6 bases between them. This chain's CDR3 is CASSHGYEQYF. The CDR3 DNA follows: TGTGCCAGCAGTCATGGTTACGAGCAGTACTTC.

Only one count was recorded for this clonotype. The gene calls are TRBV12-3 or TRBV12-4 and TRBJ1-3; D unresolved. CDR3 size: 16 residues. The V and J ends lost 4 bases and 0 bases respectively, with 13 bases between them. CDR3 region: CASSSGGPDSGNTIYF. In DNA, the CDR3 is TGTGCCAGCAGTTCAGGAGGCCCCGACTCTGGAAACACCATATATTTT.

A few counts support this clonotype. The V call is TRBV4-2, the J call TRBJ1-5, with a tentative D call TRBD1 (6 bases). Trimming removed 0 bases at V and 0 bases at J, with 6 bases between. Germline V gene sequence: CDR1 LGHNA, CDR2 YNFKEQ. The CDR3 is 15 amino acids. The CDR3 DNA follows: TGTGCCAGCAGCCAAGAAGGGGGTAGCAATCAGCCCCAGCATTTT. Residues: CASSQEGGSNQPQHF.

J is TRBJ1-1 and V is TRBV6-5, with D uncertain. CDR1 and CDR2 (germline): MNHEY, SVGAGI. V lost 0 bases, J lost 4 bases, and 9 bases lay in between. The CDR3 sequence is 14 residues long. CDR3: CASSYSWVGTEAFF. CDR3 sequence (DNA): TGTGCCAGCAGTTACTCGTGGGTAGGCACTGAAGCTTTCTTT.

A single count supports this clonotype. The chain uses TRBV7-2 and TRBJ2-6; no reliable D call. The CDR3 covers 15 residues. The germline gives CDR1 SGHTA, CDR2 FQGNSA. Trimming took off 5 bases at V and 2 bases at J, with 10 bases between the two ends. The DNA for the CDR3 is TGTGCCAGCAGCCCCAGGTTGACTGGGGCCAACGTCCTGACTTTC. It encodes CASSPRLTGANVLTF.

The chain uses TRBV4-3 and TRBJ2-7; 7 positions agree with TRBD2. CDR1 and CDR2 from the germline V gene are LGHNA and YSLEER. The junction had 2 bases not matched to a gene; V was cut back by 0 bases and J by 0 bases. The CDR3 loop spans 15 amino acids. The CDR3 DNA is TGCGCCAGCAGCCAAGACAGCGGGGACTCCTACGAGCAGTACTTC. Its protein is CASSQDSGDSYEQYF.

This chain connects TRBV28 to TRBJ1-2; D is unclear. Germline loops: CDR1 MDHEN, CDR2 SYDVKM. The CDR3 has 11 residues. The V gene lost 2 bases and the J gene lost 7 bases, with 5 bases spanning the gap. CDR3 sequence: CASSLGSGYTF. The CDR3, as DNA: TGTGCCAGCAGTTTAGGAAGTGGCTACACCTTC.

This chain connects TRBV2 to TRBJ1-1; 7 positions agree with TRBD1. CDR3 length equals 15 residues. Germline V CDR1 and CDR2: SNHLY, FYNNEI. V lost 8 bases to trimming and J lost 4 bases; unmatched junction nucleotides: 13. The DNA of the CDR3 is TGTGCCAGCCCAAAAGAACAGGGGCCGGGCACTGAAGCTTTCTTT. It encodes CASPKEQGPGTEAFF.

The chain couples TRBV12-3 or TRBV12-4 to TRBJ2-3, with a possible D match to TRBD1 (5 bases). V lost 2 bases to trimming and J lost 4 bases, with 10 bases between them. The CDR3 consists of 14 residues. CDR3 in amino acids: CASSLQGPPDTQYF. The CDR3 DNA reads as TGTGCCAGCAGTTTACAGGGCCCTCCAGATACGCAGTATTTT.

The chain employs TRBV6-2 or TRBV6-3 and TRBJ1-5; D ambiguous. The CDR3 is 15 residues long. Germline V gene sequence: CDR1 MNHEY, CDR2 SVGEGT. Trimming left V 5 bases short and J 10 bases short, with 21 bases between. CDR3 loop: CASSDPSLKVRPQHF. CDR3 in DNA: TGTGCCAGCAGTGATCCGTCTTTGAAGGTTCGTCCCCAGCATTTT.

V usage is TRBV6-1 and J usage is TRBJ1-6, with 8 nucleotides matching TRBD1. The CDR3 is 18 residues long. The germline V gene has CDR1 MNHNS and CDR2 SASEGT. J lost 0 bases, V lost 5 bases, and 9 bases had no gene match. The CDR3 here is CASSRLTGGDSYNSPLHF. The DNA for the CDR3 is TGTGCCAGCAGTCGCCTAACAGGGGGTGACTCCTATAATTCACCCCTCCACTTT.

The V gene is TRBV20-1, the J gene TRBJ1-1; D ambiguous. The CDR3 sequence is 15 residues long. CDR1 DFQATT and CDR2 SNEGSKA come from the germline V gene (reference sequence). The V gene lost 3 bases and the J gene lost 1 base, with 15 bases spanning the gap. CDR3 sequence (DNA): TGCAGTGCTAGGGACCCGGCAATGTGGAACACTGAAGCTTTCTTT. It is translated as CSARDPAMWNTEAFF.

For the CDR3, the DNA is TGCAGTGCTAGTCTTCTCCGGGAGAAGGGTGAAAAACTGTTTTTT. Its translation is CSASLLREKGEKLFF. The chain uses TRBV20-1 and TRBJ1-4; D uncertain. The CDR3 loop spans 15 amino acids. Germline CDR1 and CDR2: DFQATT and SNEGSKA (reference sequence). V was clipped by 3 bases and J by 7 bases, with 18 bases between them.

This clonotype has only one observation. The chain combines TRBV7-6 with TRBJ1-2, with 9 bases identical to TRBD1. This CDR3 has 14 amino acids. J was trimmed by 6 bases and V by 3 bases; bases with no gene match: 5. CDR1 and CDR2 (germline): SGHVS, FNYEAQ. The CDR3 coding sequence is TGTGCCAGCAGCTTGGGGACAGGGAAGGATGGCTACACCTTC. Translated, it gives CASSLGTGKDGYTF.

The chain uses TRBV28 and TRBJ1-1, with a tentative D call TRBD1 (5 bases). V was clipped by 2 bases and J by 0 bases, with 13 bases between them. This CDR3 contains 16 residues. In germline, CDR1 is MDHEN, CDR2 SYDVKM. CDR3 sequence reads: CASSLEMGVMNTEAFF. The CDR3 region has the DNA TGTGCCAGCAGTTTAGAGATGGGGGTCATGAACACTGAAGCTTTCTTT.

J is TRBJ1-1 and V is TRBV12-3 or TRBV12-4, with D possibly matching TRBD1 (6 bases). V shed 3 bases and J shed 8 bases, with 13 bases lying between them. The CDR3 runs to 13 residues. As DNA, the CDR3 is TGTGCCAGCAGTTTCGGCCCCCAGGGGGAAGCTTTCTTT. Protein product: CASSFGPQGEAFF.

The genes are TRBV3-1 and TRBJ1-6; D not certain. This CDR3 spans 18 amino acids. V was pared by 2 bases and J by 0 bases, with 14 bases between. Germline values: CDR1 LGHDT, CDR2 YNNKEL (reference sequence). The DNA of the CDR3 is TGTGCCAGCAGCCAAACCTGGACTGAGAGCTCCTATAATTCACCCCTCCACTTT. The encoded protein is CASSQTWTESSYNSPLHF.